This T cell receptor beta chain came from a study of cytomegalovirus exposure and HLA in healthy donors (dated by TCRdb to 2016 to 2017). About the investigation overall: According to an earlier analysis of 450 to 650 of the donors, about 179 million T cells yielded roughly 100 million unique TCR beta sequences and about 280 Gb of sequence data. Roughly 300 gigabases of sequencing data and 78 million or so unique TCR sequences were included in an early release covering under 650 HLA-typed donors. The genetic ancestry cluster associated with self-reported Caucasian donors included around four fifths of the roughly 360 genotyped donors. The study aimed to test whether cataloging public T cell receptors could reveal signatures of past pathogen exposure. The T cell repertoires of 550 to 850 subjects were profiled by immunosequencing and related to cytomegalovirus serostatus. A separate validation cohort of more than 100 different subjects was used in addition to the roughly 670-subject first cohort. High-throughput TCR immunosequencing, statistical association of individual TCRs with disease status, and machine learning were combined to predict cytomegalovirus infection status. In a later analysis, previously published TCR beta repertoires from roughly 710 donors were re-analyzed and high-resolution HLA genotyping was added so that TCR occurrence patterns could be studied. The later analysis used no new phenotypic data to find candidate immune exposures, relying instead on TCR beta sequences and their occurrence across donors. In an earlier analysis of a few hundred of the donors, high-throughput TCR beta sequencing was used to judge whether each TCR beta V gene segment behaved as functional or pseudogenic. Alongside the repertoire data, information on donor age, sex, ethnicity and CMV serostatus was compiled. In a later genetic analysis, genome-wide SNP genotypes for about 60% of the 666 donors were used, and that subset was treated as a discovery cohort. Every repertoire in the discovery cohort had been generated on one and the same sequencing platform. HLA typing included class I and class II loci at four-digit resolution. Typing coverage differed by locus: A, B, C, DRB1 and DQB1 were typed in about 629-640 donors, DQA1 in 522, DPA1 in around 580, and DPB1 in just under 490. Four to six DR-DQ haplotypes were handled as single units for association and clustering because linkage in the cohort was strong. Among some 400 genotyped donors of the cohort, an average of approximately 240,000 unique TCR beta nucleotide sequences was sequenced per donor, of which about 18% were non-productive.

The library was generated by the immunoSEQ multiplex PCR assay. A mixture of 60 forward primers for TCR Vbeta segments and 13 reverse primers for TCR Jbeta segments was used in the multiplex PCR. The CDR3 region of rearranged TCR beta genes was amplified from genomic DNA with a multiplex PCR assay. The amplified TCR beta libraries were sequenced on the Illumina HiSeq System as 87-base-pair reads. From the authors' description of their analysis: In a later analysis, some 80 million unique TCR beta chains were counted across the 650 to 750 repertoires, and approximately 9.9 million of these chains were shared by at least two donors. A nearest-neighbor algorithm error-corrected the raw reads and collapsed the reads into unique sequences, merging closely related sequences to remove PCR and sequencing errors. V, D and J gene segments were assigned by aligning CDR3 sequences to IMGT reference sequences. For a sequence to be retained, a match of at least six nucleotides was required to both a V gene segment and a J gene segment. A rearrangement counted as productive if the CDR3 had no stop codons and remained in frame with V and J, and every other rearrangement counted as non-productive. CDR3 was defined according to IMGT convention as the region running from the second conserved V-encoded cysteine to the conserved J-encoded phenylalanine. The earlier analysis of about 590 of the donors excluded sequences that lacked an unambiguous match to a single V gene segment. In an earlier analysis of some 590 of the donors, a V segment was called functional when productive rearrangements were above 56.7%, and segregating when the standard deviation between donors exceeded 5%. A statistical classification framework was built for diagnosing cytomegalovirus status from the catalog of TCR beta chain sequences. In a later analysis, TCR nucleotide sequences were compared against IMGT/GENE-DB human TR gene sequences so that V and J genes could be assigned. A later analysis assigned CDR3 sequences and most-parsimonious VDJ recombination scenarios with the TCRdist pipeline. In a later analysis, every TCR beta chain was defined by the combination of its CDR3 amino acid sequence and its V-gene family, and reads without a unique V-gene family were dropped. To address suspected cross-contamination and a sequencing artifact, a later analysis removed around 600 highly shared, low-generation-probability nucleotide sequences. A later analysis calculated a clonal expansion index for each public chain from normalized within-repertoire ranks of inferred template counts. A later analysis computed generation probabilities with a VDJ recombination model fitted to out-of-frame rearrangements, and checked the results against IGoR. In a later analysis, TCR-TCR, TCR-HLA and TCR-CMV co-occurrence was scored with hypergeometric tests, and a repertoire-size bias correction was applied to TCR pairs. A later analysis estimated false discovery rates by permuting HLA or CMV assignments 20 times. In a later analysis, co-occurring TCRs were grouped using DBSCAN, and TCRdist sequence similarity was added for clustering within HLA-allele-positive subsets. Repertoires with fewer than 30,000 or more than 120,000 public chains were left out of co-occurrence clustering, as were a few repertoires with anomalous nucleotide sharing. As stored in TCRdb, this immuneACCESS dataset retains in-frame rearrangements with V and J assigned. A fraction of the clones does not appear; measured against another copy, unresolved V genes explain less than half of the discrepancy, and the remainder lacks a known reason. That table supplies the V and J calls and clone size; D and trimming were determined from the DNA. In this sample the table shows about 180,000 clones, around 80% of which occur a single time. Of the sample, roughly 1.4% is held by the ten largest clones.

The cohort consisted of some 730 healthy bone marrow donors. At the time of sampling, every cohort member was nominally healthy, though immune exposures that went unrecorded were likely present. The donor was CMV seronegative and was included in the group of under 450 seronegative cohort members. A peripheral blood sample was provided by each donor, and peripheral blood mononuclear cells were used for TCR beta sequencing. Genomic DNA extraction from the blood cell samples was performed with the Qiagen DNeasy Blood Extraction Kit. Overall study results and their limits: Linkage disequilibrium might explain the correlated functional status among segregating V segments, but an unknown experimental factor could not be excluded. CMV serostatus was the only immune exposure information available for the cohort. Because some donors lacked HLA typing at each locus, the association tests relied only on the typed subset. Most TCR sequences were seen in very few donors, while some public TCRs were found in many individuals. Broadly in line with IMGT annotations, most TCR beta V segments showed up in productive rearrangements about 87% or about 30% of the time in an earlier analysis of 450 to 600 of the donors. Three of the identified cytomegalovirus-associated TCR beta chains were confirmed in vitro to be specific for cytomegalovirus antigens. In a later analysis, the rate of TCR association differed among HLA loci, with DRB1 alleles having the most associated TCRs and HLA-C alleles having the fewest. The authors suggested that the approach could potentially be extended to other disease states and immunological phenotypes. Approximately 16 rarely observed V segments, including chromosome 9 orphons, were excluded from the earlier analysis of several hundred of the donors because counts were too low. A later analysis found that HLA-associated TCR beta chains were more clonally expanded and had lower generation probabilities than equally common non-associated chains. A later analysis found that most CMV-associated TCR beta chains appeared HLA-restricted, with HLA associations seemingly driven largely by CMV exposure. Assigning TCR associations to individual alleles was difficult when HLA alleles, especially DR and DQ, strongly co-occurred. A cluster of highly shared sequence variants was judged likely to be a technical artifact of the sequencing pipeline. Some IMGT-functional V segments, including TRBV6-2 and TRBV6-3, could not be told apart with the 87-base-pair reads, so those segments were excluded. In a later analysis, several top co-occurrence clusters were reported to appear linked to parvovirus B19, influenza, CMV and Epstein-Barr virus. At a false discovery rate of 0.05, a later analysis linked some 18,000 TCR beta sequences to specific HLA alleles. The classifier was reported to diagnose cytomegalovirus status with high specificity and sensitivity in both the original cohort and the validation cohort. A further reported finding was that TCR beta sequences accurately predicted the HLA-A and HLA-B alleles for most subjects in the first cohort. Presence/absence analyses assumed roughly uniform sequencing depth across donors, an assumption that may not hold. In the study, around 150 TCR beta chains were listed as associated with cytomegalovirus. According to a later genetic analysis, donors in an Asian-associated ancestry cluster had fewer N-insertions in productive TCRs than the approximately 650-donor mean. The cohort was sequenced for TCR beta chains only, and without alpha or paired-chain data the features that could be detected were limited. An association between a missense DCLRE1C variant and V-gene and J-gene trimming of TCR beta chains was found in a later genetic analysis and replicated in an independent cohort.

V is pruned by 5 bases and J by 3 bases, leaving 11 bases of the junction without a gene match. In the germline V gene (reference sequence), CDR1 corresponds to LNHNV and CDR2 to YYDKDF. Measured from the cysteine to the phenylalanine, the CDR3 is 17 residues long. Here the CDR3 DNA is all that survives: 51 bases in frame from base 1. About this clone: There is no known antigen for this receptor. No base quality information exists; no much larger clone differs at one position.

Sample: PBMCs. This chain is built from TRBV15 and TRBJ2-7, and TRBD2 matches 12 of the central bases. The receptor was isolated from a man younger than 35 in good health and CMV-seronegative. The CDR3: CATSPSRRLAGDYEQYF. The DNA sequence is given as TGTGCCACCAGCCCCTCCAGGAGACTAGCGGGAGACTACGAGCAGTACTTC.